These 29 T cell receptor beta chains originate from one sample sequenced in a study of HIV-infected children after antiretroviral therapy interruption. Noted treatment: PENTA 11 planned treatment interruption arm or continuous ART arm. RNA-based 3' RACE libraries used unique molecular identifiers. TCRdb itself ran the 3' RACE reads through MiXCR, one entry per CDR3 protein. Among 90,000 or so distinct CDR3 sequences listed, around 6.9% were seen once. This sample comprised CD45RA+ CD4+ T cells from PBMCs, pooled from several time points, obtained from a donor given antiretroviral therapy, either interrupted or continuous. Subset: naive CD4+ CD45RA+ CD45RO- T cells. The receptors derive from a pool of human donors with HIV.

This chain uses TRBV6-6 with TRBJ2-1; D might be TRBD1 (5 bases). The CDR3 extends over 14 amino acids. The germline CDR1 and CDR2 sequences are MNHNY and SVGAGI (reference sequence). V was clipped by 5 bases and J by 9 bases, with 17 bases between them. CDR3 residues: CASSEQVNYAEQFF. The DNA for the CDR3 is TGTGCCAGCAGTGAACAGGTGAACTATGCTGAGCAGTTCTTC.

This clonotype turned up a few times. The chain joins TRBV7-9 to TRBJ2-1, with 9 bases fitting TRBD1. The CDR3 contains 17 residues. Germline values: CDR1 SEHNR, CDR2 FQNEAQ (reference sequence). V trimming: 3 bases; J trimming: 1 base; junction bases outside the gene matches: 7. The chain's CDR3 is CASSFKTGTGSYNEQFF. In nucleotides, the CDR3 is TGTGCCAGCAGCTTCAAAACCGGGACAGGGTCCTACAATGAGCAGTTCTTC.

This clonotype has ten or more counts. DNA of the CDR3: TGTGCCAGCAGGTACCGGGAGACCCAGTACTTC. Translating gives CASRYRETQYF. The V gene is TRBV12-3 or TRBV12-4, the J gene TRBJ2-5; no clear D. The CDR3 consists of 11 residues. The V end was cut by 6 bases, the J end by 5 bases, with 7 bases between.

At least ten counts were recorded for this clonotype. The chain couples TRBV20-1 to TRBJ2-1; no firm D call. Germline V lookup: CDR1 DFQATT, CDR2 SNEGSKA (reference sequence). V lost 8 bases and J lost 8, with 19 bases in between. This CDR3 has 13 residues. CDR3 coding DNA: TGCAGTTTAAAAGGTCTAGAACTCCATGAGCAGTTCTTC. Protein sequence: CSLKGLELHEQFF.

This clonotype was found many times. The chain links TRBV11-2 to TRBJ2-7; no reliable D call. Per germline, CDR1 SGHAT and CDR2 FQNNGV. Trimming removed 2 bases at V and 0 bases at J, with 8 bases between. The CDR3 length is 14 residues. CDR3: CASSLFQTSYEQYF. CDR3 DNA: TGTGCCAGCAGCTTATTCCAGACCTCCTACGAGCAGTACTTC.

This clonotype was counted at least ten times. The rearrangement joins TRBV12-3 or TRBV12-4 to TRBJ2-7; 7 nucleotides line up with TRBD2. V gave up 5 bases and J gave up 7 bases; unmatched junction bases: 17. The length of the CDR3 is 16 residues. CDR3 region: CASSAGDLTSVGEQYF. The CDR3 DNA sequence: TGTGCCAGCAGTGCGGGGGACCTAACATCCGTAGGGGAGCAGTACTTC.

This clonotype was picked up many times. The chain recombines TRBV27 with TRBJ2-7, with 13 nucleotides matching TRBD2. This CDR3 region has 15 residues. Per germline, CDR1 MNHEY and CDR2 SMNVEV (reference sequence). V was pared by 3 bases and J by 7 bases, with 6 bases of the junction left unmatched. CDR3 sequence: CASSFRTSGSYEQYF. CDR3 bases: TGTGCCAGCAGTTTCCGGACTAGCGGGAGTTATGAGCAGTACTTC.

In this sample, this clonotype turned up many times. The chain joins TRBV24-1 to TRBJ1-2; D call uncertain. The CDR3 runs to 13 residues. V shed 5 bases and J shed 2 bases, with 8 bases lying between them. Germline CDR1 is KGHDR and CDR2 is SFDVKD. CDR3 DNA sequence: TGTGCCACCAGTGGGACGGGGAACTATGGCTACACCTTC. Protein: CATSGTGNYGYTF.

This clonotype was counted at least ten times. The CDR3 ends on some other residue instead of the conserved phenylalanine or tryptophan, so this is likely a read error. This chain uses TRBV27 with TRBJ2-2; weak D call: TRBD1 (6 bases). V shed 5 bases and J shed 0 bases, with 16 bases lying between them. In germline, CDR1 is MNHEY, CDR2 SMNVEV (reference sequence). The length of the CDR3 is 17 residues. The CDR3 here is CASSLRTDRSNTGELFV. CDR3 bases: TGTGCCAGCAGTCTGCGAACCGACAGGTCGAACACCGGGGAGCTGTTTGTT.

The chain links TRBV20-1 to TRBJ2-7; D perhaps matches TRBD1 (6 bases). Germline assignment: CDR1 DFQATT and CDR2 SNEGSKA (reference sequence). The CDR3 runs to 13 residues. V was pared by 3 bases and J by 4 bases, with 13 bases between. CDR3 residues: CSASSPGEYEQYF. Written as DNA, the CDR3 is TGCAGTGCTAGCTCACCAGGGGAGTACGAGCAGTACTTC.

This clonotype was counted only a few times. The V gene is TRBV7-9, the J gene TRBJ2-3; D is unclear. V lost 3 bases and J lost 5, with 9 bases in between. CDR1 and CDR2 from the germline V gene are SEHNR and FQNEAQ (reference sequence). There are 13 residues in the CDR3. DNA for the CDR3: TGTGCCAGCAGCTTCTCCAGAAAAGATACGCAGTATTTT. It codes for CASSFSRKDTQYF. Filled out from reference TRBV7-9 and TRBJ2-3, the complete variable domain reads DTGVSQNPRHKITKRGQNVTFRCDPISEHNRLYWYRQTLGQGPEFLTYFQNEAQLEKSRLLSDRFSAERPKGSFSTLEIQRTEQGDSAMYLCASSFSRKDTQYFGPGTRLTVL.

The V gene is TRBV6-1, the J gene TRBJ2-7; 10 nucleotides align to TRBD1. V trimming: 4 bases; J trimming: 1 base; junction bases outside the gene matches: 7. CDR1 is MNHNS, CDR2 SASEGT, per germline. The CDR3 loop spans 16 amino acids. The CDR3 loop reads CASSGAPGQGSYEQYF. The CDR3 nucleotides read TGTGCCAGCAGTGGAGCTCCGGGACAGGGGTCCTACGAGCAGTACTTC.

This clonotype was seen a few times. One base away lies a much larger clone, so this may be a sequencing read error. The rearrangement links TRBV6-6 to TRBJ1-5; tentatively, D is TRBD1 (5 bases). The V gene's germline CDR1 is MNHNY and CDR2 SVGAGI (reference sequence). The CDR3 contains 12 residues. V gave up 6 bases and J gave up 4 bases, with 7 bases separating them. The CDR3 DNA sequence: TGTGCCAGCAGCCACAGGAATCAGCCCCAGCATTTT. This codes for CASSHRNQPQHF.

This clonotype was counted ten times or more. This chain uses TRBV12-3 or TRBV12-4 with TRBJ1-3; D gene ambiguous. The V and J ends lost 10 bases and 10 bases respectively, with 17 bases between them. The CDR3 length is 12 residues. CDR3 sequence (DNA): TGTGCCACCAATAGGGTACAAGGGACCATATATTTT. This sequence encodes CATNRVQGTIYF.

The CDR3 DNA follows: TGTGCCAGCAGCAGGAACTCCCCCTACGAGCAGTACTTC. Its protein product is CASSRNSPYEQYF. The chain recombines TRBV6-1 with TRBJ2-7; D is ambiguous. The germline V and J ends were trimmed by 6 bases and 2 bases, with 11 bases remaining between them. CDR3 length equals 13 residues. Germline CDR1 reads MNHNS; CDR2 reads SASEGT.

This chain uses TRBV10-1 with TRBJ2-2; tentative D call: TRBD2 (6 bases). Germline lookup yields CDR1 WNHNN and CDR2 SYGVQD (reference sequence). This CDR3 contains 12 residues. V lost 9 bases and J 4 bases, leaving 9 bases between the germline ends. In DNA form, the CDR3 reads TGCGCCAGAGAAGCGGGCACCGGGGAGCTGTTTTTT. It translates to CAREAGTGELFF.

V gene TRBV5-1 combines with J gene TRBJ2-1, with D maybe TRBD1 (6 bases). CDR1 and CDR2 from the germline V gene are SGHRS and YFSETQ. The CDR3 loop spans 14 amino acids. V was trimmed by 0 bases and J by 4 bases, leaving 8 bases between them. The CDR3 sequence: CASSLGDTYNEQFF. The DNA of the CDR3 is TGCGCCAGCAGCTTGGGGGACACTTACAATGAGCAGTTCTTC.

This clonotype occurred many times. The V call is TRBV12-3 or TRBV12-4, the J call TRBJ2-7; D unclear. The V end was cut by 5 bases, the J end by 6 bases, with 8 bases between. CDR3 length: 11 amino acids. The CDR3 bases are TGTGCCAGCAGTGGAAGGGTCGAGCAGTACTTC. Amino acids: CASSGRVEQYF.

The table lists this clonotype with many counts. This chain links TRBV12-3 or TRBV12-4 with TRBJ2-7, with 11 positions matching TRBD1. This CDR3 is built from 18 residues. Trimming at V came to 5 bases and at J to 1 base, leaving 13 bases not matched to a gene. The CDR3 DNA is TGTGCCAGCAGTCCACAGCGGGGACAGGGGGGGTCATCCTACGAGCAGTACTTC. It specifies CASSPQRGQGGSSYEQYF.

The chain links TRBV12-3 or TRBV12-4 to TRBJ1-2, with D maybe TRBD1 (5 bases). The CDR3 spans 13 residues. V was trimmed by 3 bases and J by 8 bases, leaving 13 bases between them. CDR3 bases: TGTGCCAGCAGTTTTAGGGGTCTGGGGGGCTACACCTTC. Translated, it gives CASSFRGLGGYTF.

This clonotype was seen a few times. The DNA of the CDR3 is TGTGCCAGCGGGGTGGGACGGACCTACGAGCAGTACTTC. Its protein product is CASGVGRTYEQYF. This chain joins TRBV11-2 and TRBJ2-7; D tentatively reads TRBD1 or TRBD2 (5 bases each). V gave up 8 bases and J gave up 2 bases, with 13 bases separating them. This CDR3 is built from 13 residues. Looked up from germline, CDR1 is SGHAT and CDR2 is FQNNGV.

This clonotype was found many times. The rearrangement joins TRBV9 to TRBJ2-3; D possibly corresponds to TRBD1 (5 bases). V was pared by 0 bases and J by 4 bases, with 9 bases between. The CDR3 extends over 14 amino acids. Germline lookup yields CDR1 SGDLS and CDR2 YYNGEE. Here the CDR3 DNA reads TGTGCCAGCAGCGTAGTGGGGCAGTCAGATACGCAGTATTTT. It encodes CASSVVGQSDTQYF.

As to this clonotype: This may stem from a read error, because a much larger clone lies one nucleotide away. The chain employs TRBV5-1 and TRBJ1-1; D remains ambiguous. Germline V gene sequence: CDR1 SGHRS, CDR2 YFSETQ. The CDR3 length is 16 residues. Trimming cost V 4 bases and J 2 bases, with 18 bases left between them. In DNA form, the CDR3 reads TGCGCCAGCAGCCTTCTTATCATGGGAGGAAACACTGAAGCTTTCTTT. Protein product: CASSLLIMGGNTEAFF.

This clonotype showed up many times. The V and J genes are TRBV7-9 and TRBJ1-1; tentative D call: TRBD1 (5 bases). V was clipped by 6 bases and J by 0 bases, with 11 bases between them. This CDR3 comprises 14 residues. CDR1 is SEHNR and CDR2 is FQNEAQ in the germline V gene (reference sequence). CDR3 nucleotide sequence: TGTGCCAGCAGGCGGGACGGAATGAACACTGAAGCTTTCTTT. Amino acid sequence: CASRRDGMNTEAFF.

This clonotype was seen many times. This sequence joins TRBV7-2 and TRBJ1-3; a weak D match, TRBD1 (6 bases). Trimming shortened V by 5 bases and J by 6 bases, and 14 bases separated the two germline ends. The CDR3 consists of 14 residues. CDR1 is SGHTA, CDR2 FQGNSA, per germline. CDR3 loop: CASSPVTGSNTIYF. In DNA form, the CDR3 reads TGTGCCAGCAGCCCTGTGACAGGCTCAAACACCATATATTTT.

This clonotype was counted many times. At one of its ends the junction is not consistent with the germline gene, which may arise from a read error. DNA for the CDR3: TGTGCTAGCACCTTGGGGGGGCCAAGCTCCTACAATGAGCAGTTCTTC. Translation: CASTLGGPSSYNEQFF. The chain recombines TRBV7-7 with TRBJ2-1; perhaps TRBD2 as D (7 bases). CDR1 and CDR2 (germline): SSHAT, FNYEAQ (reference sequence). There are 16 residues in the CDR3.

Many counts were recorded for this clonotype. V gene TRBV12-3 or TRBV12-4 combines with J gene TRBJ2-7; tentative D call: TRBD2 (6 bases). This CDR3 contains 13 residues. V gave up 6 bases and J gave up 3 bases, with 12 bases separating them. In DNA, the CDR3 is TGTGCCAGCAGCCGCCAGCGGGTCTACGAGCAGTACTTC. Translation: CASSRQRVYEQYF.

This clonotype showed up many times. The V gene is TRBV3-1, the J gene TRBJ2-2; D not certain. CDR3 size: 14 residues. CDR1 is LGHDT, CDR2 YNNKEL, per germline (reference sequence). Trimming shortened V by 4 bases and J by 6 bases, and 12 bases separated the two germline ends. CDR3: CASSPDSGPGELFF. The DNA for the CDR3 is TGTGCCAGCAGCCCGGATTCCGGGCCCGGGGAGCTGTTTTTT.

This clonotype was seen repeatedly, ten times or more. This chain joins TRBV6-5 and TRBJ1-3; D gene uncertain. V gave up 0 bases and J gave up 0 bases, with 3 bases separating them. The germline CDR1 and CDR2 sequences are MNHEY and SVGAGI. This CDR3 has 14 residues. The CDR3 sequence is CASSYSNSGNTIYF. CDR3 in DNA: TGTGCCAGCAGTTACTCCAACTCTGGAAACACCATATATTTT.